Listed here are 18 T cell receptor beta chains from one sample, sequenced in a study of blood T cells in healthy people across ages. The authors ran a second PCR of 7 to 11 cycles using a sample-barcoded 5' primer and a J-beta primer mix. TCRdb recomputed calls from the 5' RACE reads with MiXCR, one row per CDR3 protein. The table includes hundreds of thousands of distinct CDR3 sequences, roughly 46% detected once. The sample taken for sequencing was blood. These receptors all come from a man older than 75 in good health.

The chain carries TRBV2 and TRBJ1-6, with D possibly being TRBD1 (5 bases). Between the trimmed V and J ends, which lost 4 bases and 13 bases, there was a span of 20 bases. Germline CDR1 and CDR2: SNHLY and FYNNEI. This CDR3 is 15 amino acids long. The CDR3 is CASSGMGQGLGPLHF. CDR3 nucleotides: TGTGCCAGCAGTGGTATGGGGCAGGGCCTGGGGCCCCTCCACTTT.

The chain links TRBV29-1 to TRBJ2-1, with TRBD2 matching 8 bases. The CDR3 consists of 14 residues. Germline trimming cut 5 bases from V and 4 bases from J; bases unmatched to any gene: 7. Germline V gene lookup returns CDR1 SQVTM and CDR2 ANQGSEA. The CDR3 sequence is CSVIGGLEYNEQFF. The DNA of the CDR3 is TGCAGCGTTATTGGGGGACTAGAATACAATGAGCAGTTCTTC.

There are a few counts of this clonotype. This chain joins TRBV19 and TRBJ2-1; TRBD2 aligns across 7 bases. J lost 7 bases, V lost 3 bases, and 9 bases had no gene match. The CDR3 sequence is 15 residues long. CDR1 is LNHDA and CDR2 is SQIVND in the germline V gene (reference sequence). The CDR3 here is CASSIGLAARNEQFF. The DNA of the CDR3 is TGTGCCAGTAGTATCGGGCTAGCGGCGAGAAATGAGCAGTTCTTC.

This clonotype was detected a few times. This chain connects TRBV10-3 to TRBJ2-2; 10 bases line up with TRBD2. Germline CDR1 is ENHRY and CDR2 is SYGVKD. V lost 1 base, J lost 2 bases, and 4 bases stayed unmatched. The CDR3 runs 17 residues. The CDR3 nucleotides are TGTGCCATCAGTGAGTTCGGACTAGCGGACAACACCGGGGAGCTGTTTTTT. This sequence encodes CAISEFGLADNTGELFF.

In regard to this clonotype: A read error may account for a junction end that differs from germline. This CDR3 reads CASRLGGARVDNEQFF. The CDR3 DNA reads TGTGCCAGCAGATTAGGAGGGGCCCGGGTCGACAATGAGCAGTTCTTC. The rearrangement links TRBV12-3 or TRBV12-4 to TRBJ2-1; tentatively, D is TRBD2 (6 bases). This CDR3 region has 16 residues.

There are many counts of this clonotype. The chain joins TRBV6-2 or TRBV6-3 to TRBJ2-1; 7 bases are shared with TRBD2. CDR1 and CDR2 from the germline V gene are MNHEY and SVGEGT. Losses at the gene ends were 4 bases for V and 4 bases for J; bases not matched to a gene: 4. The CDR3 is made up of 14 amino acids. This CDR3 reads CASSSTSPYNEQFF. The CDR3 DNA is TGTGCCAGCAGTTCGACTAGCCCATACAATGAGCAGTTCTTC.

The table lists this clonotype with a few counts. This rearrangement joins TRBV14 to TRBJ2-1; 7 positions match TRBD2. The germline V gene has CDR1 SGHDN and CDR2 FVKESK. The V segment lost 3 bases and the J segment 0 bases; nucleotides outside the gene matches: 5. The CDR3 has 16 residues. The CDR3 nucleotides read TGTGCCAGCAGCCAGTCTAGCGGCTTCTCCTACAATGAGCAGTTCTTC. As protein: CASSQSSGFSYNEQFF. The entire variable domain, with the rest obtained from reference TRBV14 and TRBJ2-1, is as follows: EAGVTQFPSHSVIEKGQTVTLRCDPISGHDNLYWYRRVMGKEIKFLLHFVKESKQDESGMPNNRFLAERTGGTYSTLKVQPAELEDSGVYFCASSQSSGFSYNEQFFGPGTRLTVL.

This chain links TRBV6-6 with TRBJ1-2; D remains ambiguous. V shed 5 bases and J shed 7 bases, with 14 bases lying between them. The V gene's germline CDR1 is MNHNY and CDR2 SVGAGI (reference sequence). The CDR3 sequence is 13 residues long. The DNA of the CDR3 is TGTGCCAGCAGTCCCCGGGATCCCGGTGGCTACACCTTC. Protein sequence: CASSPRDPGGYTF.

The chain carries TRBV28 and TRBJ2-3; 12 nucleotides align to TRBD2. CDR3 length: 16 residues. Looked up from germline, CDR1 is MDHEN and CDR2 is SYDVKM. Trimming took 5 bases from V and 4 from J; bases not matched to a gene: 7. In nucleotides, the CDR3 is TGTGCCAGCAGTCACCCGACTAGCGGGAGAGCAGATACGCAGTATTTT. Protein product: CASSHPTSGRADTQYF.

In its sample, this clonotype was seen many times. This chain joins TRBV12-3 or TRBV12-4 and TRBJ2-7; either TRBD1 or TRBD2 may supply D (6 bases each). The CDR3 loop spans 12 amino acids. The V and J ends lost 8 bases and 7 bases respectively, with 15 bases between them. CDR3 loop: CASEGGPREQYF. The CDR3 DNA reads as TGTGCCAGCGAGGGGGGCCCGAGGGAGCAGTACTTC.

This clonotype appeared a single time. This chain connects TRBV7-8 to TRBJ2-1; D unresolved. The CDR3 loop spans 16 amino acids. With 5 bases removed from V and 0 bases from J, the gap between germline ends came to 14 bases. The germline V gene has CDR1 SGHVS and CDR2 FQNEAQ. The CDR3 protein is CASSLFGVSSYNEQFF. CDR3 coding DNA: TGTGCCAGCAGCCTATTTGGGGTGAGCTCCTACAATGAGCAGTTCTTC.

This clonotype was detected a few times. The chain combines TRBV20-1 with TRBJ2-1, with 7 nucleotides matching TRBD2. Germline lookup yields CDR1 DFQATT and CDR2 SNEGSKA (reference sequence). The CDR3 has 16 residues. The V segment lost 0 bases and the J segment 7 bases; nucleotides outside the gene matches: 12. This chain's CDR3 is CSARDRLAAEVNEQFF. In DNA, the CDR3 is TGCAGTGCTAGAGATCGCCTAGCGGCGGAGGTGAATGAGCAGTTCTTC.

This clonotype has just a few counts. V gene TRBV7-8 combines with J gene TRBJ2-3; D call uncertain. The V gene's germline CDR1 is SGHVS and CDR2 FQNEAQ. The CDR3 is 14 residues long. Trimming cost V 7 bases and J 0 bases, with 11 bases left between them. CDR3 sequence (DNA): TGTGCCAGCATGACTGGAGCTAGCACAGATACGCAGTATTTT. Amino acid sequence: CASMTGASTDTQYF.

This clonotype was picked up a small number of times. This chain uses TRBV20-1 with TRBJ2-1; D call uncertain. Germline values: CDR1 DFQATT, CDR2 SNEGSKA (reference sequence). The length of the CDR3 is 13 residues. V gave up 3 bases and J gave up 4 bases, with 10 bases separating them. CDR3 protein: CSARTPLYNEQFF. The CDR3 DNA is TGCAGTGCTAGGACTCCTTTGTACAATGAGCAGTTCTTC.

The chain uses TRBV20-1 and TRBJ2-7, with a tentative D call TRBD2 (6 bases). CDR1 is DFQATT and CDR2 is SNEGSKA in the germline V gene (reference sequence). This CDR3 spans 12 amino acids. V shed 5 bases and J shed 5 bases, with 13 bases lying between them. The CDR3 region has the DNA TGCAGTGCTCGACTAGACGGCCACGAGCAGTACTTC. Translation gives CSARLDGHEQYF.

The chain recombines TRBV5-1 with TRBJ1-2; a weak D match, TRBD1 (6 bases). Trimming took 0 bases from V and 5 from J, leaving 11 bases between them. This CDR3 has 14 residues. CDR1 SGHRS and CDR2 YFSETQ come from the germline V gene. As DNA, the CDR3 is TGCGCCAGCAGCTTGGGCAGGGGAGAGTATGGCTACACCTTC. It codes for CASSLGRGEYGYTF.

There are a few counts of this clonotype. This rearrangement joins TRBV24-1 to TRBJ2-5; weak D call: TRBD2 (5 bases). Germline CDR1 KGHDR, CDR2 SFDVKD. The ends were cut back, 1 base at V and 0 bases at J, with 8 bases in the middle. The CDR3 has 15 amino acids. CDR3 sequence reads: CATSDFRGYQETQYF. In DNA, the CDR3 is TGTGCCACCAGTGATTTTAGAGGGTACCAAGAGACCCAGTACTTC.

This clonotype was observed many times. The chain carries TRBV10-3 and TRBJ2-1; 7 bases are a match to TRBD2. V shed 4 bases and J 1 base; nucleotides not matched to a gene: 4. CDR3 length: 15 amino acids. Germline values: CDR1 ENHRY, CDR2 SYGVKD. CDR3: CAISGEGRSYNEQFF. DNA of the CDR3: TGTGCCATCAGTGGGGAGGGCAGGTCCTACAATGAGCAGTTCTTC.